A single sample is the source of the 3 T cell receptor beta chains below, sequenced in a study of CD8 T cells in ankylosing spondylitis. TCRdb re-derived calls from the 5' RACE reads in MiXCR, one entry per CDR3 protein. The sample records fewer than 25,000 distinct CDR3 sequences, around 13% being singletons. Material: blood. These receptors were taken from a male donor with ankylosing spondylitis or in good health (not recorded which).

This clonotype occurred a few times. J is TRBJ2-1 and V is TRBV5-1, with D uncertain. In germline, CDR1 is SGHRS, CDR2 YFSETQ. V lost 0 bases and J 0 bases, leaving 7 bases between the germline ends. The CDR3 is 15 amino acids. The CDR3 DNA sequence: TGCGCCAGCAGCTTGGACACACGCTCCTACAATGAGCAGTTCTTC. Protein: CASSLDTRSYNEQFF.

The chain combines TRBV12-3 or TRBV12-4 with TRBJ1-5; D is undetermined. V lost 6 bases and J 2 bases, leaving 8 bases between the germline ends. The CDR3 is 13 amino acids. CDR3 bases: TGTGCCAGCAGGGGAGCAGGCAATCAGCCCCAGCATTTT. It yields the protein CASRGAGNQPQHF.

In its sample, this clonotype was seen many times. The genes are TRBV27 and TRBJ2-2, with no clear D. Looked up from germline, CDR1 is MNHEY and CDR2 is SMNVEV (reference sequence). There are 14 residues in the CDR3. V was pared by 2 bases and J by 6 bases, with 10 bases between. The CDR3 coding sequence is TGTGCCAGCAGTTTAAGGTCGTCACCCGGGGAGCTGTTTTTT. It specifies CASSLRSSPGELFF.